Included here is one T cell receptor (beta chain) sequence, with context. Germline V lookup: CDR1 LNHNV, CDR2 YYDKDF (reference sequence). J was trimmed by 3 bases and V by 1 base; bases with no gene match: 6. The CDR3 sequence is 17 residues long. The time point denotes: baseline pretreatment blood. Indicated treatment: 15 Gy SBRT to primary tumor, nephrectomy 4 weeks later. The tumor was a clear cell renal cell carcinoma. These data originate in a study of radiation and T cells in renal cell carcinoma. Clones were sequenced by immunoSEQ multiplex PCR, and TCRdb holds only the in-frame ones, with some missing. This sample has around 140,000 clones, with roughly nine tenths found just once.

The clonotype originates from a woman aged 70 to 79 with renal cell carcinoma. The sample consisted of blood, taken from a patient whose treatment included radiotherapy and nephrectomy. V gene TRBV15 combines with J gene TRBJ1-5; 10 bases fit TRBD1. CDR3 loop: CATSRGTGGSFNQPQHF. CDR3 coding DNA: TGTGCCACCAGCAGAGGGACAGGGGGATCCTTCAATCAGCCCCAGCATTTT.